This TCR beta chain was sequenced for a study of T cells in Graves' hyperthyroidism and ophthalmopathy. Diagnosis rested on symptoms, serum thyroxine and TRAb, thyroid ultrasound, and orbital computed tomography. Study-wide findings and caveats: Most thyroid clonotypes expanded above 0.001 appeared in blood too.

The germline V gene has CDR1 MNHNS and CDR2 SASEGT. The V gene end was trimmed by 11 bases and the J gene end by 2 bases; junction bases not matched to a gene: 10. The CDR3 runs 14 residues. RNA transcripts gave rise to amplified TCR beta CDR3 regions. Researchers ran a first-round RT-PCR on the TCR CDR3 using the HTBI primer set. TCRdb re-called the multiplex PCR reads through MiXCR, storing one row per CDR3 protein. The repertoire holds around 500,000 distinct CDR3 sequences, about 16% seen once, with about 31% in the top ten. This clonotype occurred a few times. Antigen: not known. The genes are TRBV6-1 and TRBJ2-7, with TRBD1 matching over 9 bases. The TCR was taken from a woman aged 25 to 39 with Graves' ophthalmopathy. Sequenced input: blood. CDR3 amino acids: CASTWGTGTYEQYF. As DNA, the CDR3 is TGTGCCTCAACGTGGGGGACAGGGACCTACGAGCAGTACTTC.